This T cell receptor (beta chain) stems from a study of T cell responses to AZD1222 COVID-19 vaccine. Study results and limitations: Seropositive status at baseline applied to only six AZD1222 recipients.

With regard to this clone: Its antigen is not known.

The CDR3 runs 13 residues. Looked up from germline, CDR1 is KGHSH and CDR2 is LQKENI. V lost 2 bases and J lost 4, with 7 bases in between. Method: immunoSEQ multiplex PCR; TCRdb's copy keeps in-frame clones and lacks some. This table has about 110,000 clones, roughly 90% appearing once. The sample was peripheral blood, taken 28 days after the second AZD1222 dose. This clonotype was sampled from an adult who received the AZD1222 COVID-19 vaccine. The chain recombines TRBV18 with TRBJ2-3, with D hard to call. The CDR3 sequence is CASSPGGPDTQYF. In DNA, the CDR3 is TGTGCCAGCTCACCAGGTGGCCCAGATACGCAGTATTTT.